This TCR beta chain was documented in a study of T cells expressing NK-cell markers (dated by TCRdb to between 2020 and 2021). General notes on the study: About eight donors provided sorted CD3+CD56+NKG2C+, CD3+CD56+NKG2C- and CD3+CD56-NKG2C+ T-cell subsets, whose TCR beta-chain repertoires were profiled. Seven of the eight sequenced donors were HCMV-seropositive and one was HCMV-seronegative. The eight sequenced donors were randomly selected healthy volunteers, three men and five women. Libraries were sequenced as 2 x 150 bp reads on Illumina HiSeq 2000/2500, MiSeq or NextSeq.

The run used an Illumina HiSeq 2000. 5'RACE template switching, by which a universal primer site and unique molecular identifiers were added, was used to make TCR beta cDNA libraries. Priming for cDNA synthesis came from the TCR beta constant segment, and two successive PCR amplification steps followed. The original pipeline was this. MIGEC was used to demultiplex reads and group reads by UMI, and MiTCR was used to assemble and quantify clonotypes. Only TCR cDNA sequences supported by at least two reads were kept to exclude erroneous sequences. The tcR package was used for downstream repertoire analysis, and clonotypes were matched across fractions by CDR3 nucleotide sequence plus V segment. VDJmatch was used to annotate antigen specificity against VDJdb, with one amino acid substitution allowed in CDR3. Through TCRdb reprocessing, the reads give one entry per CDR3 protein sequence; DNA is omitted. These V and J calls originate from TCRdb's pipeline instead of the authors' own analysis. The sample's own table lists roughly 180,000 distinct CDR3 sequences. About 18% of the sample is held by the ten biggest clonotypes.

HCMV serostatus was determined by detecting HCMV-specific IgG in serum with a commercial ELISA kit. Ficoll density gradient centrifugation was used to isolate peripheral blood mononuclear cells from blood. What the research found in general, with its limitations: It remained unclear whether the expanded NKG2C-expressing T cell clones were specific for HCMV antigens. For five or six donors, the dominant CD3+CD56+NKG2C+ clonotypes were among the top 10 CD8+ clonotypes and accounted for about 1.0-7.5% of CD8+ T cells. Those dominant clonotypes were again the most abundant among CD3+CD56-NKG2C+ cells in four donors, at about 25-60.1%.

With respect to this clonotype: It lacks a known antigen.

This TCR was recovered from a woman between 18 and 69 years old in good health. The sample comprised blood T cells: a sorted CD56 or NKG2C T cell subset, CD4+ or CD8+ T cells, or bulk PBMC T cells (not recorded which).

For the CDR3, the sequence is CASSQATVPRAFF. This receptor chain uses TRBV3-1 and TRBJ1-1. CDR1 LGHDT and CDR2 YNNKEL are derived from the germline V gene (reference sequence). The cysteine opens and the phenylalanine closes a CDR3 of 13 amino acids. No DNA has been recorded. Outside the CDR3, residues come from the reference TRBV3-1 and TRBJ1-1 proteins, so the full variable domain is: DTAVSQTPKYLVTQMGNDKSIKCEQNLGHDTMYWYKQDSKKFLKIMFSYNNKELIINETVPNRFSPKSPDKAHLNLHINSLELGDSAVYFCASSQATVPRAFFGQGTRLTVV.